This record covers a single T cell receptor (beta chain). Antigen: not known. TCRdb called the RT-PCR reads again in MiXCR, with one record for every CDR3 protein. The top ten hold roughly a tenth of the sample, which has 550,000 to 650,000 distinct CDR3 sequences, approximately 12% seen once. The data stem from a study of response to subunit inactivated influenza vaccine. Study observations and caveats: After each seasonal influenza vaccination, few new T cells are recruited, the authors suggested.

CDR1 and CDR2 from the germline V gene are SEHNR and FQNEAQ (reference sequence). V lost 3 bases, J lost 0 bases, and 12 bases lay in between. The CDR3 is made up of 15 amino acids. This TCR derives from a man aged 45-65 years who received an inactivated influenza vaccine. V gene TRBV7-9 combines with J gene TRBJ2-7; TRBD2 is a possible D gene (6 bases). The sample in question was PBMCs from blood, obtained on the day of vaccination. CDR3 nucleotides: TGTGCCAGCAGCTTCCCGGGACTTCCCTCCTACGAGCAGTACTTC. Translation: CASSFPGLPSYEQYF.